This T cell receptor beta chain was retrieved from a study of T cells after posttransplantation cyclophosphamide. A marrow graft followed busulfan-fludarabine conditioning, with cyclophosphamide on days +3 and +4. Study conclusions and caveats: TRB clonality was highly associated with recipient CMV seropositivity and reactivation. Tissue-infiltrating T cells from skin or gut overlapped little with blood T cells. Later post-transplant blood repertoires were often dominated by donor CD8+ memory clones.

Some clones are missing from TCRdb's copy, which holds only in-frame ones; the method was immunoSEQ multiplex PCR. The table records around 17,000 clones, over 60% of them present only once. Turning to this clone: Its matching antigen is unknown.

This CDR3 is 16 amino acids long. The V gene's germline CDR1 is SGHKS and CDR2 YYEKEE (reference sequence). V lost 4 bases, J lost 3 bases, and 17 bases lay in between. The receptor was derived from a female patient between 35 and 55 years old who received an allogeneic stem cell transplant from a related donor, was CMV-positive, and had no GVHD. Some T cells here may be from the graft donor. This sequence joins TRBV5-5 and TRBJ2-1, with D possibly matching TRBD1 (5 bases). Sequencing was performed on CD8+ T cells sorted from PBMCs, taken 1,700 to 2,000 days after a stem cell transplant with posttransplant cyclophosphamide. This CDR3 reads CASSPSPDRSYNEQFF. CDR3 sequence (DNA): TGTGCCAGCAGCCCCAGCCCAGACAGAAGCTACAATGAGCAGTTCTTC.